Each of the 6 T cell receptor beta chains below was sequenced from the same sample in a study of T-cell memory formation after mild COVID-19. TCRdb fed the 5' RACE reads into MiXCR, producing one record per CDR3 protein. The data show about 560,000 distinct CDR3 sequences, with less than 25% seen just once and 7% to 9% held by the top ten. Sequencing input: PBMCs or a T cell subset sorted from them (not recorded which). The receptors come from an adult woman who had mild COVID-19 (a few samples of this study predate the infection). Cell type and time point are not known.

A few counts support this clonotype. This chain connects TRBV4-2 to TRBJ2-7, with D unclear. Trimming took off 0 bases at V and 4 bases at J, with 7 bases between the two ends. The CDR3 loop spans 13 amino acids. Germline assignment: CDR1 LGHNA and CDR2 YNFKEQ. CDR3 DNA: TGTGCCAGCAGCCAAGATCGTCAGTACGAGCAGTACTTC. It yields the protein CASSQDRQYEQYF.

This chain uses TRBV4-3 with TRBJ2-1; D ambiguous. Trimming shortened V by 0 bases and J by 7 bases, and 7 bases separated the two germline ends. Germline loops: CDR1 LGHNA, CDR2 YSLEER. The CDR3 extends over 13 amino acids. The CDR3 region is CASSQEYRNEQFF. DNA of the CDR3: TGCGCCAGCAGCCAAGAGTATAGGAATGAGCAGTTCTTC.

In this sample, this clonotype turned up a few times. This chain uses TRBV7-9 with TRBJ2-1, with TRBD2 identical over 11 bases. The CDR3 runs 15 residues. CDR1 SEHNR and CDR2 FQNEAQ come from the germline V gene (reference sequence). V shed 5 bases and J 3 bases; nucleotides not matched to a gene: 3. CDR3 in DNA: TGTGCCAGCAGCGCCGGACTAGCGGGCTACAATGAGCAGTTCTTC. Translating it yields CASSAGLAGYNEQFF.

This clonotype was detected a few times. The V gene is TRBV2, the J gene TRBJ1-2, with D possibly matching TRBD1 (6 bases). Germline V gene sequence: CDR1 SNHLY, CDR2 FYNNEI. V lost 7 bases to trimming and J lost 5 bases, with 17 bases between them. This CDR3 region has 14 residues. CDR3 in amino acids: CASNLDRSTYGYTF. The CDR3 DNA sequence: TGTGCCAGCAACCTTGACAGGTCCACTTATGGCTACACCTTC.

Remarks on this clonotype: An end of the junction does not agree with germline; a read error may underlie this. This chain connects TRBV7-2 to TRBJ1-5, with no clear D. There are 15 residues in the CDR3. CDR1 and CDR2 from the germline V gene are SGHTA and FQGNSA. As DNA, the CDR3 is TGTGCCAGCAGCTTAGTGGCCCTCCACAATGAGCCCCAGCATTTT. Its translation is CASSLVALHNEPQHF.

This clonotype has only a few counts. The chain has TRBV7-3 and TRBJ2-2, with TRBD2 matching over 9 bases. This CDR3 contains 15 residues. V gave up 3 bases and J gave up 3 bases; unmatched junction bases: 2. From germline, CDR1 is SGHTA and CDR2 FQGTGA. The DNA of the CDR3 is TGTGCCAGCAGCTTTTTAGCGGGAGACACCGGGGAGCTGTTTTTT. Amino acid sequence: CASSFLAGDTGELFF.